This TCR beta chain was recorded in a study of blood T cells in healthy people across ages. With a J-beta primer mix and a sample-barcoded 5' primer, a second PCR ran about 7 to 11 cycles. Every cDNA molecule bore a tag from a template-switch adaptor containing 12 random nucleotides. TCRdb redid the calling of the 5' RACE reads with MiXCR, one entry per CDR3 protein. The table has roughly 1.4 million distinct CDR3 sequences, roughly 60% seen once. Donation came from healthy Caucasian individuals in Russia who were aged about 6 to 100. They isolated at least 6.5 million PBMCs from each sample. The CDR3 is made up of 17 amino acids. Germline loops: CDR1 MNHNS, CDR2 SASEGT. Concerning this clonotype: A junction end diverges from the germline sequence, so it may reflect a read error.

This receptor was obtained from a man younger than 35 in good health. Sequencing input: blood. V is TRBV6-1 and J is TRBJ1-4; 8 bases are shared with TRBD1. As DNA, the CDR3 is TGTGCCAGCAGTGAAGTGGCCGGGACAGGCTTTGGGGAAAAACTGGTTTTT. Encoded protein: CASSEVAGTGFGEKLVF.